This T cell receptor beta chain was recorded in a study of blood T cell repertoires in COVID-19. The length of the CDR3 is 15 residues. V was clipped by 5 bases and J by 4 bases; unmatched bases: 7. Germline-derived CDR1 and CDR2 are SGHNT and YYREEE (reference sequence). The protocol was immunoSEQ multiplex PCR, while the TCRdb copy is restricted to in-frame clones and leaves out a portion. Altogether 90,000 to 130,000 clones are present, about 80% being singletons, with the ten largest covering 16%. Sequencing was done on a sample of peripheral blood. The receptor was derived from an elderly woman with active or convalescent COVID-19. The chain recombines TRBV5-4 with TRBJ2-5, with 11 bases matching TRBD2. CDR3 residues: CASRVTSGGGETQYF. CDR3 sequence (DNA): TGTGCCAGCAGGGTCACTAGCGGGGGCGGAGAGACCCAGTACTTC.